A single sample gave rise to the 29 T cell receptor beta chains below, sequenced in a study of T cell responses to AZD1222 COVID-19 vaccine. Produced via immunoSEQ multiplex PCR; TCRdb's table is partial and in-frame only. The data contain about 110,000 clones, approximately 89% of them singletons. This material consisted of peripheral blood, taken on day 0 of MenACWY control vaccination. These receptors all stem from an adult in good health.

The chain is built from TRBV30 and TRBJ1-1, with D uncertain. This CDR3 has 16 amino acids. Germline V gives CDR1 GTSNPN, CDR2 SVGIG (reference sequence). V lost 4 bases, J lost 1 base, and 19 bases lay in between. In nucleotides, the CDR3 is TGTGCCTGGATAATTCTCCCTGACCGACAGAACACTGAAGCTTTCTTT. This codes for CAWIILPDRQNTEAFF.

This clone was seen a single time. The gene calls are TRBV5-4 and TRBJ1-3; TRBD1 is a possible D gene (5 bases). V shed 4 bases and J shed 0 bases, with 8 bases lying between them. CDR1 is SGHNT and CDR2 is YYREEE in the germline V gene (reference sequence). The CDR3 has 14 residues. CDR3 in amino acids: CASSIDSSGNTIYF. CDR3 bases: TGTGCCAGCAGCATCGACAGCTCTGGAAACACCATATATTTT. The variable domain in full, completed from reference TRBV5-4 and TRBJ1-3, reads ETGVTQSPTHLIKTRGQQVTLRCSSQSGHNTVSWYQQALGQGPQFIFQYYREEENGRGNFPPRFSGLQFPNYSSELNVNALELDDSALYLCASSIDSSGNTIYFGEGSWLTVV.

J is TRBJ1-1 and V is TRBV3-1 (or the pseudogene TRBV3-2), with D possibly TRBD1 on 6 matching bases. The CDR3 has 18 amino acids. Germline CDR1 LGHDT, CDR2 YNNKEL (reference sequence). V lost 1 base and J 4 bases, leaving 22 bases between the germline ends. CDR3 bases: TGTGCCAGCAGCCAAGCGTCGCGGAGCCAGGGGCCGGGCACTGAAGCTTTCTTT. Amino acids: CASSQASRSQGPGTEAFF.

CDR3 in amino acids: CAWSRRISGNTIYF. In DNA, the CDR3 is TGTGCCTGGAGCCGGCGCATTTCTGGAAACACCATATATTTT. This chain links TRBV30 with TRBJ1-3; unclear D gene. There are 14 residues in the CDR3. The V end was cut by 3 bases, the J end by 1 base, with 10 bases between. Germline V gene lookup returns CDR1 GTSNPN and CDR2 SVGIG (reference sequence). Full variable domain (remainder filled in from reference TRBV30 and TRBJ1-3): SQTIHQWPATLVQPVGSPLSLECTVEGTSNPNLYWYRQAAGRGLQLLFYSVGIGQISSEVPQNLSASRPQDRQFILSSKKLLLSDSGFYLCAWSRRISGNTIYFGEGSWLTVV.

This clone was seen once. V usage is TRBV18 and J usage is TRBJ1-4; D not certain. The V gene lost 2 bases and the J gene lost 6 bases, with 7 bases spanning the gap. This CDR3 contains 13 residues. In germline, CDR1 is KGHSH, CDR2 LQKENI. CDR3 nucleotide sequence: TGTGCCAGCTCACCAGGTGCCGATGAAAAACTGTTTTTT. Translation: CASSPGADEKLFF.

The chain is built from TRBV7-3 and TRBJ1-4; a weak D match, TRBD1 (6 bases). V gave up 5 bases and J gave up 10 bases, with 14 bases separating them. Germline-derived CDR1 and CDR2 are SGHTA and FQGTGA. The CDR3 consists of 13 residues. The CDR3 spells CASSPEKGVKLFF. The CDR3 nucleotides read TGTGCCAGCAGCCCTGAAAAGGGGGTAAAACTGTTTTTT.

CDR3 DNA: TGCAGTGCTAGTCCGTCACGGGGGCCCTACGAGCAGTACTTC. Encoded protein: CSASPSRGPYEQYF. The V gene is TRBV20-1, the J gene TRBJ2-7; D is perhaps TRBD1 or TRBD2 (6 bases each). The CDR3 has 14 residues. With 3 bases removed from V and 2 bases from J, the gap between germline ends came to 14 bases. Germline V gene sequence: CDR1 DFQATT, CDR2 SNEGSKA (reference sequence).

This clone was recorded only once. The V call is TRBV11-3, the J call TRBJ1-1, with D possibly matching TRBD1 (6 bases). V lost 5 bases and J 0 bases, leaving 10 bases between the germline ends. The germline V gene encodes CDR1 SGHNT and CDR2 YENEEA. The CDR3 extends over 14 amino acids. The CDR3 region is CASSPGGLNTEAFF. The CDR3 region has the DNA TGTGCCAGCAGCCCCGGGGGGCTGAACACTGAAGCTTTCTTT.

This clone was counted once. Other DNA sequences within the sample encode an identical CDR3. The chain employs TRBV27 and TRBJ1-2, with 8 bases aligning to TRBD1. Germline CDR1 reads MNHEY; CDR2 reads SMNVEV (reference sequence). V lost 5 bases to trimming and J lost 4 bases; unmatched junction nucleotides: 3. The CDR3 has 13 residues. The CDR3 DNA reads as TGTGCCAGCAGTCCGGGGACAGGCTATGGCTACACCTTC. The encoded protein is CASSPGTGYGYTF.

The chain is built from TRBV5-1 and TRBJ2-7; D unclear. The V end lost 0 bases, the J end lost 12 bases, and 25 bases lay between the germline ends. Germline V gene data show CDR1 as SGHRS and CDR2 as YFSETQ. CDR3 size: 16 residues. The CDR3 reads CASSLGGADLQNVPYF. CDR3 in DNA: TGCGCCAGCAGCTTGGGAGGCGCGGACCTCCAAAATGTTCCGTACTTC.

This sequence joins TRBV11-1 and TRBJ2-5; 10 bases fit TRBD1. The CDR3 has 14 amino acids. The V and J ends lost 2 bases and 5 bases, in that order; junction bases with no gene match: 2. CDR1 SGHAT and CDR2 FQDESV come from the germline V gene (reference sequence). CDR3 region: CASSLRGQGETQYF. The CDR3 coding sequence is TGTGCCAGCAGCTTACGGGGACAGGGGGAGACCCAGTACTTC.

This CDR3 reads CASSYAGFYGYTF. DNA for the CDR3: TGTGCCAGCAGTTACGCAGGCTTCTATGGCTACACCTTC. The chain uses TRBV6-2 or TRBV6-3 and TRBJ1-2; no clear D gene. Trimming left V 2 bases short and J 4 bases short, with 8 bases between. Germline CDR1 reads MNHEY; CDR2 reads SVGEGT. CDR3 length: 13 residues.

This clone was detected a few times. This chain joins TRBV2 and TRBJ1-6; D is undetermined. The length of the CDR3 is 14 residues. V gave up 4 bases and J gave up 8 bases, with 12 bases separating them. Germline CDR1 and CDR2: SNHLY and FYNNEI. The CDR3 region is CASSVSPTDSPLHF. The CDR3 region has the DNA TGTGCCAGCAGTGTGTCCCCGACGGATTCACCCCTCCACTTT. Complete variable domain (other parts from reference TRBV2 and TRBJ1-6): EPEVTQTPSHQVTQMGQEVILRCVPISNHLYFYWYRQILGQKVEFLVSFYNNEISEKSEIFDDQFSVERPDGSNFTLKIRSTKLEDSAMYFCASSVSPTDSPLHFGNGTRLTVT.

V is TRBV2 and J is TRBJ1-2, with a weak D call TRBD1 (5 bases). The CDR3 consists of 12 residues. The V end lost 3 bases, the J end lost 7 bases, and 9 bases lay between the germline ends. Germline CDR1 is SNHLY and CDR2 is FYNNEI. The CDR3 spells CASSDDSGGYTF. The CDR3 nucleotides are TGTGCCAGCAGTGATGACAGCGGTGGCTACACCTTC.

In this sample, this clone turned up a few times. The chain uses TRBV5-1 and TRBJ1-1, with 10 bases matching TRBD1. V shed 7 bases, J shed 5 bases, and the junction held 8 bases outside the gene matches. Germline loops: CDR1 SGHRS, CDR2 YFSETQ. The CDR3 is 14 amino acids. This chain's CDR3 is CASSSDRGRTEAFF. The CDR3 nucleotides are TGCGCCAGCTCCTCAGACAGGGGGCGGACTGAAGCTTTCTTT.

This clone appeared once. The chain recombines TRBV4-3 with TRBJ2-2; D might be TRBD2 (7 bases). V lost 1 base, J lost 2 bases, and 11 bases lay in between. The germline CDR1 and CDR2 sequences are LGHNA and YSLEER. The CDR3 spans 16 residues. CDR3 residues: CASSQGGGHNTGELFF. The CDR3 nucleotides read TGCGCCAGCAGCCAAGGCGGGGGCCACAACACCGGGGAGCTGTTTTTT.

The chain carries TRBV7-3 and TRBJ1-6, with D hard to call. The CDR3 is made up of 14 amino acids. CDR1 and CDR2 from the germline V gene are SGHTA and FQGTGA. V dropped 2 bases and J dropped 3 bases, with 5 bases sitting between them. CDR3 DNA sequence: TGTGCCAGCAGCTTAGACGGCTATAATTCACCCCTCCACTTT. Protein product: CASSLDGYNSPLHF.

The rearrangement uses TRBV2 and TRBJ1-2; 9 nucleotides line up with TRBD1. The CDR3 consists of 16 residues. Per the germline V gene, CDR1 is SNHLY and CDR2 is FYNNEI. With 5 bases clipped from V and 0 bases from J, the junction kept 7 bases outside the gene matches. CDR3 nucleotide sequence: TGTGCCAGCAGTACCTGGACAGGGGTAACTAACTATGGCTACACCTTC. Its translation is CASSTWTGVTNYGYTF.

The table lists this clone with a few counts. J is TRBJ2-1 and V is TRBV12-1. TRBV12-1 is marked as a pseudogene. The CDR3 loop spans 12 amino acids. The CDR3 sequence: CASSFTTNEQFF. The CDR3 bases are TGTGCCAGCAGCTTTACCACCAATGAGCAGTTCTTC.

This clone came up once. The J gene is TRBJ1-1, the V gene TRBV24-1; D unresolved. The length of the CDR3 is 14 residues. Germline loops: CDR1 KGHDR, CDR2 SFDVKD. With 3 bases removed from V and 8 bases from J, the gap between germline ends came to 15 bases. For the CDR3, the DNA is TGTGCCACCAGTGATGAAATCGAGGGTGCCGAAGCTTTCTTT. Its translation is CATSDEIEGAEAFF.

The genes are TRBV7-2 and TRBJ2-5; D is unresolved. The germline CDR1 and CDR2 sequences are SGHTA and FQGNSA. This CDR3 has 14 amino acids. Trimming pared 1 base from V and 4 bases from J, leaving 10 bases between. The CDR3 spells CASSLVGSSETQYF. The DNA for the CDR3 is TGTGCCAGCAGCTTAGTAGGCAGTTCAGAGACCCAGTACTTC.

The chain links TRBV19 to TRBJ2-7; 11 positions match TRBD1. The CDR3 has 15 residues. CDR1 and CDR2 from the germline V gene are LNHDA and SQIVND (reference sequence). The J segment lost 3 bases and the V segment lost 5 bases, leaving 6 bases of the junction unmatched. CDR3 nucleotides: TGTGCCAGTAGTTCCCGGACAGGGGGCGTCTACGAGCAGTACTTC. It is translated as CASSSRTGGVYEQYF.

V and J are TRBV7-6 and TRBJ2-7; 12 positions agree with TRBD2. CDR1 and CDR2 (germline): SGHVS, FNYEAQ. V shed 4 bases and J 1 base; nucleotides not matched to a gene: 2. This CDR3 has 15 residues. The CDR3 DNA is TGTGCCAGCAGCTCCCTAGCGGGGGGGTCCTACGAGCAGTACTTC. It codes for CASSSLAGGSYEQYF.

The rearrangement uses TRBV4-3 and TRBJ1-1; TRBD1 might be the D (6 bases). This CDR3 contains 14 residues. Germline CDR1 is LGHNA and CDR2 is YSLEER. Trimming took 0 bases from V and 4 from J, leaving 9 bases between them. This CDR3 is CASSQEGGITEAFF. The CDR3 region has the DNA TGCGCCAGCAGCCAAGAAGGGGGGATCACTGAAGCTTTCTTT.

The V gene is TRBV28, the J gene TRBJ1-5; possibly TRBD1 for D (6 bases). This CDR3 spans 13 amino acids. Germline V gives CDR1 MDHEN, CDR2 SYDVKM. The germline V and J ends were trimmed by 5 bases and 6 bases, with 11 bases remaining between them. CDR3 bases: TGTGCCAGCAGTGGAACAGGGTCTCAGCCCCAGCATTTT. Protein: CASSGTGSQPQHF.

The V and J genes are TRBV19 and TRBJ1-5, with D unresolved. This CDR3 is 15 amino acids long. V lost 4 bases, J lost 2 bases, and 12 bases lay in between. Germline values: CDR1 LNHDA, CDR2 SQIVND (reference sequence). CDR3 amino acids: CASSSDPAGNQPQHF. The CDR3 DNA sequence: TGTGCCAGTAGTAGCGATCCCGCCGGCAATCAGCCCCAGCATTTT. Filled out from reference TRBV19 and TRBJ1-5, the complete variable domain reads DGGITQSPKYLFRKEGQNVTLSCEQNLNHDAMYWYRQDPGQGLRLIYYSQIVNDFQKGDIAEGYSVSREKKESFPLTVTSAQKNPTAFYLCASSSDPAGNQPQHFGDGTRLSIL.

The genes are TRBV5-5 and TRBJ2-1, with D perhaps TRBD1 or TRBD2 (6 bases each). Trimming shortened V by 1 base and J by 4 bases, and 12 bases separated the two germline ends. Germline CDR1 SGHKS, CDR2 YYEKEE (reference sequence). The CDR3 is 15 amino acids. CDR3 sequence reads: CASSLSGASYNEQFF. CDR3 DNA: TGTGCCAGCAGCTTGTCGGGGGCATCGTACAATGAGCAGTTCTTC.

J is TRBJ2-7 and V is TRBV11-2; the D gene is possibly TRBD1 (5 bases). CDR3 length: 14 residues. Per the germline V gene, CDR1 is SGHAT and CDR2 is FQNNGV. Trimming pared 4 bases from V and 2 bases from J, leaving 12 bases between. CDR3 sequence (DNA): TGTGCCAGCAGCTCCTGGACGGACACCTACGAGCAGTACTTC. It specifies CASSSWTDTYEQYF.

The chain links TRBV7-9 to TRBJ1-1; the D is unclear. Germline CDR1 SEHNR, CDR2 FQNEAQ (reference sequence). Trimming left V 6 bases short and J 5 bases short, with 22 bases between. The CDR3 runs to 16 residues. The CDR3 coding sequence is TGTGCCAGCAGTCCTCCTCGGATCGACCTCATTACTGAAGCTTTCTTT. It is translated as CASSPPRIDLITEAFF.